This is a list of T cell receptor gamma chains from one sample in a study of gammadelta T cells in human blood. TCRdb called clones anew from the RT-PCR reads with CATT. The profile shows approximately 600 gamma-chain clones, 3% to 3.5% of them singletons. What was sequenced was non-Vgamma9Vdelta2 gamma-delta T cells from adult blood. The source of these receptors is a human donor. CDR3s include the opening cysteine and the closing phenylalanine or tryptophan. A clone size is listed for some rows: how often the clone was seen (once, few, many), or a class if it is expanded.

>few|TRGJ1/TRGJ2|TRGV8
CTTWDQANSAGFYYKKLF
TGTACCACCTGGGATCAAGCGAACTCGGCCGGATTTTATTATAAGAAACTCTTT
>medium-sized|TRGJ1/TRGJ2|TRGV8
CATWDYGVMPLTREYYYKKLF
TGTGCCACCTGGGATTACGGGGTAATGCCTCTCACCCGGGAGTATTATTATAAGAAACTCTTT
>large|TRGJ1/TRGJ2|TRGV4
CATWDPPKYYKKLF
TGTGCCACCTGGGATCCCCCCAAATATTATAAGAAACTCTTT
>large|TRGJ1/TRGJ2|TRGV10
CAAWGPYYKKLF
TGTGCTGCGTGGGGGCCCTATTATAAGAAACTCTTT
>few|TRGJ1/TRGJ2|TRGV2
CATWDGLGVGTNYYKKLF
TGTGCCACCTGGGACGGGCTCGGTGTGGGGACGAATTATTATAAGAAACTCTTT
>large|TRGJ1/TRGJ2|TRGV3
CATWDRVLF
TGTGCCACCTGGGACAGGGTGCTCTTT
>large|TRGJ1/TRGJ2|TRGV4
CATWDGLDYKKLF
TGTGCCACCTGGGATGGGCTGGATTATAAGAAACTCTTT
>large|TRGJ1/TRGJ2|TRGV9
CALWEGIGGHKKLF
TGTGCCTTGTGGGAGGGGATTGGGGGGCATAAGAAACTCTTT
>large|TRGJ1/TRGJ2|TRGV3
CATWDRRGYYKKLF
TGTGCCACCTGGGACAGGCGAGGGTATTATAAGAAACTCTTT
>large|TRGJ1/TRGJ2|TRGV5P
CATWGNYYKKLF
TGTGCCACCTGGGGGAATTATTATAAGAAACTCTTT
>NA|TRGJ1/TRGJ2|TRGV4
CATWDPHRYYKKLF
TGTGCCACCTGGGATCCCCACCGATATTATAAGAAACTCTTT
>large|TRGJ1/TRGJ2|TRGV2
CATWDGPTLCRAYYKKLF
TGTGCCACCTGGGACGGGCCAACCCTGTGTCGGGCTTATTATAAGAAACTCTTT
>large|TRGJP2|TRGV8
CATWDKAKTF
TGTGCCACCTGGGATAAGGCCAAGACGTTT
>large|TRGJ1/TRGJ2|TRGV4
CATWDGWKRTNYYKKLF
TGTGCCACCTGGGATGGCTGGAAAAGGACGAATTATTATAAGAAACTCTTT
>large|TRGJ1/TRGJ2|TRGV3
CATWDRPPYSDYKKLF
TGTGCCACCTGGGACAGGCCCCCATATTCCGATTATAAGAAACTCTTT
>large|TRGJ1/TRGJ2|TRGV8
CATWDRREYYYKKLF
TGTGCCACCTGGGATAGGAGGGAATATTATTATAAGAAACTCTTT
>NA|TRGJ1/TRGJ2|TRGV8
CATWDSLKKLF
TGTGCCACCTGGGATAGTCTGAAGAAACTCTTT
>large|TRGJ1/TRGJ2|TRGV3
CATWDRLDYKKLF
TGTGCCACCTGGGACAGGCTGGATTATAAGAAACTCTTT
>large|TRGJ1/TRGJ2|TRGV9
CALWEAIYYKKLF
TGTGCCTTGTGGGAGGCAATTTATTATAAGAAACTCTTT
>large|TRGJP1|TRGV2
CATWDGLWGTGWFKIF
TGTGCCACCTGGGACGGGCTGTGGGGCACTGGTTGGTTCAAGATATTT
>large|TRGJ1/TRGJ2|TRGV8
CATWDRGLYYKKLF
TGTGCCACCTGGGATAGGGGACTTTATTATAAGAAACTCTTT
>few|TRGJ1/TRGJ2|TRGV2
CATWDGPRNKKLF
TGTGCCACCTGGGACGGGCCTCGGAATAAGAAACTCTTT
>few|TRGJ1/TRGJ2|TRGV4
CATWDGPGVCYKKLF
TGTGCCACCTGGGATGGGCCGGGTGTGTGTTATAAGAAACTCTTT
>NA|TRGJ1/TRGJ2|TRGV4
CATWDGQGDKKLF
TGTGCCACCTGGGATGGGCAAGGGGATAAGAAACTCTTT
>large|TRGJ1/TRGJ2|TRGV5
CATWDRLRTEKLF
TGTGCCACCTGGGACAGGCTTCGGACGGAGAAACTCTTT
>medium-sized|TRGJ1/TRGJ2|TRGV4
CATWDGLEGYYKKLF
TGTGCCACCTGGGATGGGCTGGAGGGTTATTATAAGAAACTCTTT
>large|TRGJ1/TRGJ2|TRGV8
CATWDTQMNYYKKLF
TGTGCCACCTGGGATACCCAGATGAATTATTATAAGAAACTCTTT
>large|TRGJ1/TRGJ2|TRGV8
CATWDRKALYYKKLF
TGTGCCACCTGGGATAGAAAGGCCCTTTATTATAAGAAACTCTTT
>medium-sized|TRGJ1/TRGJ2|TRGV8
CATWANYYKKLF
TGTGCCACCTGGGCGAATTATTATAAGAAACTCTTT
>large|TRGJ1/TRGJ2|TRGV9
CALWEVYYKKLF
TGTGCCTTGTGGGAGGTGTATTATAAGAAACTCTTT
>large|TRGJ1/TRGJ2|TRGV4
CATWDGHPYKKLF
TGTGCCACCTGGGATGGGCATCCTTATAAGAAACTCTTT
>medium-sized|TRGJP2|TRGV8
CATWDRPKSDWIKTF
TGTGCCACCTGGGATAGGCCGAAAAGTGATTGGATCAAGACGTTT
>few|TRGJ1/TRGJ2|TRGV5
CATWDSRNYYKKLF
TGTGCCACATGGGACTCTAGGAATTATTATAAGAAACTCTTT
>large|TRGJP2|TRGV9
CALWEMRAIAWIKTF
TGTGCCTTGTGGGAGATGCGGGCGATCGCTTGGATCAAGACGTTT
>large|TRGJ1/TRGJ2|TRGV8
CATWDNYKKLF
TGTGCCACCTGGGATAACTATAAGAAACTCTTT
>large|TRGJ1/TRGJ2|TRGV9
CALWGGKLF
TGTGCCTTGTGGGGTGGGAAACTCTTT
>large|TRGJ1/TRGJ2|TRGV4
CATWDAGPDPQTYYKKLF
TGTGCCACCTGGGATGCAGGCCCCGACCCTCAGACTTATTATAAGAAACTCTTT
>large|TRGJP2|TRGV2
CATWDVPRFSDWIKTF
TGTGCCACCTGGGACGTCCCCCGATTCAGTGATTGGATCAAGACGTTT
>large|TRGJ1/TRGJ2|TRGV4
CATWDAQYYKKLF
TGTGCCACCTGGGATGCCCAATATTATAAGAAACTCTTT
>large|TRGJ1/TRGJ2|TRGV2
CATWEWPWYKKLF
TGTGCCACCTGGGAATGGCCTTGGTATAAGAAACTCTTT
>large|TRGJ1/TRGJ2|TRGV9
CALWEVHGYKKLF
TGTGCCTTGTGGGAGGTGCATGGTTATAAGAAACTCTTT
>large|TRGJ1/TRGJ2|TRGV4
CATWDGQGRRYYKKLF
TGTGCCACCTGGGATGGGCAAGGGAGGAGATATTATAAGAAACTCTTT
>medium-sized|TRGJP2|TRGV2
CATWDGLILNSSDWIKTF
TGTGCCACCTGGGACGGGCTGATTTTAAATAGTAGTGATTGGATCAAGACGTTT
>medium-sized|TRGJ1/TRGJ2|TRGV2
CATWDGIRNYYKKLF
TGTGCCACCTGGGACGGGATACGCAATTATTATAAGAAACTCTTT
>large|TRGJ1/TRGJ2|TRGV9
CALWEPNYYKKLF
TGTGCCTTGTGGGAGCCGAATTATTATAAGAAACTCTTT
>large|TRGJ1/TRGJ2|TRGV4
CATWDGLGYKKLF
TGTGCCACCTGGGATGGGCTCGGTTATAAGAAACTCTTT
>NA|TRGJ1/TRGJ2|TRGV4
CATWDVWGIYYEKLF
TGTGCCACCTGGGATGTTTGGGGAATTTATTATGAGAAACTCTTT
>large|TRGJ1/TRGJ2|TRGV5
CATWDRRRFGYKKLF
TGTGCCACCTGGGACAGGCGTCGATTTGGTTATAAGAAACTCTTT
>large|TRGJ1/TRGJ2|TRGV4
CATWGTNYYKKLF
TGTGCCACCTGGGGCACGAATTATTATAAGAAACTCTTT
>large|TRGJ1/TRGJ2|TRGV4
CATWDAIYYKKLF
TGTGCCACCTGGGATGCGATTTATTATAAGAAACTCTTT
>large|TRGJ1/TRGJ2|TRGV4
CATWDGLGYYKKLF
TGTGCCACCTGGGATGGGCTGGGTTATTATAAGAAACTCTTT